The subject of this entry is one T cell receptor beta chain. Method: immunoSEQ multiplex PCR; TCRdb's copy keeps in-frame clones and lacks some. The data hold fewer than 15,000 clones, with around 87% observed a single time. The data stem from a study of blood T cell repertoires in COVID-19. CDR3 length: 16 residues. The germline CDR1 and CDR2 sequences are MNHNY and SVGAGI (reference sequence). V gave up 10 bases and J gave up 5 bases; unmatched junction bases: 20. Sequencing was carried out using peripheral blood. The chain is built from TRBV6-6 and TRBJ2-7, with 7 bases that match TRBD2. The TCR sequence derives from a human donor in a cohort sampled during active COVID-19. CDR3: CATGGVGGILQNEQYF. The CDR3 bases are TGTGCCACGGGGGGAGTTGGGGGAATCTTGCAAAACGAGCAGTACTTC.